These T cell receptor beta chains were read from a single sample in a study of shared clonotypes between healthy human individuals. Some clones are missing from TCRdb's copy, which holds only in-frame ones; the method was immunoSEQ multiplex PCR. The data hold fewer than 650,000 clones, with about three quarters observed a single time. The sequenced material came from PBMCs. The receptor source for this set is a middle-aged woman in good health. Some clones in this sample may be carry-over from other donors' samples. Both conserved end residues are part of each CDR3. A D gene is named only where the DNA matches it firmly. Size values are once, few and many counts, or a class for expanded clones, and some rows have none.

DNA: TGCGCCAGCACCCCCACTAGCGGCTCCTACAATGAGCAGTTCTTC; CDR3: CASTPTSGSYNEQFF; V: TRBV5-1; D: TRBD2; J: TRBJ2-1; size: few
DNA: TGTGCCTGGAGTGGAAATTACGAGCAGTACTTC; CDR3: CAWSGNYEQYF; V: TRBV30; D: -; J: TRBJ2-7; size: -
DNA: TGTGCCAGCAGTTTGGGCGGGAGACACACCGGGGAGCTGTTTTTT; CDR3: CASSLGGRHTGELFF; V: TRBV28; D: TRBD2; J: TRBJ2-2; size: -
DNA: TGCGCCAGCAGCCAAGATCCGGGCAGGGGGCTTGTCTATGGCTACACCTTC; CDR3: CASSQDPGRGLVYGYTF; V: TRBV4-3; D: TRBD1; J: TRBJ1-2; size: -
DNA: TGTGCCGGATCTACAGGGGGCCAAGAGACCCAGTACTTC; CDR3: CAGSTGGQETQYF; V: TRBV2; D: TRBD1; J: TRBJ2-5; size: -
DNA: TGTGCCAGCAGTTTATACCCCGGACAGGGAGTGTATGAGCAGTTCTTC; CDR3: CASSLYPGQGVYEQFF; V: TRBV28; D: TRBD1; J: TRBJ2-1; size: -
DNA: TGCGCCAGCAGTTCTAGTGGGAATTTCTACGAGCAGTACTTC; CDR3: CASSSSGNFYEQYF; V: TRBV5-1; D: -; J: TRBJ2-7; size: -
DNA: TGTGCCAGCAGTAGGGGACAGATAACTTCTGGGTCCTACGAGCAGTACTTC; CDR3: CASSRGQITSGSYEQYF; V: TRBV2; D: TRBD1; J: TRBJ2-7; size: once
DNA: TGTGCCAGCAGCTCCTCTGGGGTAGCCAAAAACATTCAGTACTTC; CDR3: CASSSSGVAKNIQYF; V: TRBV11-2; D: -; J: TRBJ2-4; size: -
DNA: TGTGCCAGCAGTGCCAGGATGGGTGGCTACACCTTC; CDR3: CASSARMGGYTF; V: TRBV6-4; D: -; J: TRBJ1-2; size: -
DNA: TGTGCCAGCAGCCAGGGGCGGGACGGGTACTATGGCTACACCTTC; CDR3: CASSQGRDGYYGYTF; V: TRBV5-4; D: -; J: TRBJ1-2; size: -
DNA: TGTGCCAGCAGTCAGGCCCGGGACAGTTCCTACGAGCAGTACTTC; CDR3: CASSQARDSSYEQYF; V: TRBV6-5; D: TRBD1; J: TRBJ2-7; size: -
DNA: TGTGCCAGCAGTCCCTGGACAGCGACGCAGTACAATGAGCAGTTCTTC; CDR3: CASSPWTATQYNEQFF; V: TRBV7-9; D: -; J: TRBJ2-1; size: many
DNA: TGTGCCAGCAGTGAAGATCCAGGGACTGAAGCTTTCTTT; CDR3: CASSEDPGTEAFF; V: TRBV6-4; D: -; J: TRBJ1-1; size: -
DNA: TGTGCCAGCAGCCAACAGGCGGGTGAAAAACTGTTTTTT; CDR3: CASSQQAGEKLFF; V: TRBV16; D: -; J: TRBJ1-4; size: -
DNA: TGTGCCAGCAGTTTATCGCCGTGGGGGTATGAAAAACTGTTTTTT; CDR3: CASSLSPWGYEKLFF; V: TRBV27; D: -; J: TRBJ1-4; size: -
DNA: TGCGCCAGCAGCGCGGGGCCATTCGGACAGGGGAACACTGAAGCTTTCTTT; CDR3: CASSAGPFGQGNTEAFF; V: TRBV5-1; D: TRBD1; J: TRBJ1-1; size: -
DNA: TGTGCCAGCAGCTCTAAGAGCGGGAGGAACACTGAAGCTTTCTTT; CDR3: CASSSKSGRNTEAFF; V: TRBV7-6; D: -; J: TRBJ1-1; size: -
DNA: TGCAGCGTTGCCCTCTGGTTAATACAAGAGACCCAGTACTTC; CDR3: CSVALWLIQETQYF; V: TRBV29-1; D: -; J: TRBJ2-5; size: -
DNA: TGTGCCAGCAGCCCCCGACTAGCGGGAGCCACAGATACGCAGTATTTT; CDR3: CASSPRLAGATDTQYF; V: TRBV7-2; D: TRBD2; J: TRBJ2-3; size: few
DNA: TGCGCCAGCAGCTGGGCGGTTGACGGCCTGTCTGAAGCTTTCTTT; CDR3: CASSWAVDGLSEAFF; V: TRBV5-1; D: -; J: TRBJ1-1; size: medium-sized
DNA: TGTGCCAGCAGCCAAGGACCGGGACAGGGGGATACGCAGTATTTT; CDR3: CASSQGPGQGDTQYF; V: TRBV4-2; D: TRBD1; J: TRBJ2-3; size: -
DNA: TGCGCCAGCAGCACTAGCGGGAGCGACTACAATGAGCAGTTCTTC; CDR3: CASSTSGSDYNEQFF; V: TRBV5-1; D: TRBD2; J: TRBJ2-1; size: -
DNA: TGTGCCAGCAGCTTGGAAGGGCCGGGAGGTAGAGGTGAGCAGTTCTTC; CDR3: CASSLEGPGGRGEQFF; V: TRBV5-4; D: TRBD2; J: TRBJ2-1; size: -
DNA: TGCGCCAGCAGCCAAGTGCCCCAGGAGACCTACGAGCAGTACTTC; CDR3: CASSQVPQETYEQYF; V: TRBV4-1; D: -; J: TRBJ2-7; size: -
DNA: TGTGCCAGCAGCCCCGGGACGGACCTTGTACAGGGGAACACTGAAGCTTTCTTT; CDR3: CASSPGTDLVQGNTEAFF; V: TRBV5-8; D: -; J: TRBJ1-1; size: once
DNA: TGTGCCAGCAGCTTAGGGCAGGGGATCAGGGCCCAGCATTTT; CDR3: CASSLGQGIRAQHF; V: TRBV7-2; D: -; J: TRBJ1-5; size: -
DNA: TGTGCCAGCAGCCCAGCCAGGAACAGGGGGATGGATGAAAAACTGTTTTTT; CDR3: CASSPARNRGMDEKLFF; V: TRBV9; D: TRBD1; J: TRBJ1-4; size: once
DNA: TGTGCCAGCAGCTTGACAGTAGCGGGAGGACTCGAAAAAAACATTCAGTACTTC; CDR3: CASSLTVAGGLEKNIQYF; V: TRBV5-6; D: TRBD2; J: TRBJ2-4; size: many
DNA: TGTGCCAGCAGCTTCGGGACAGGAACCTACGAGCAGTACTTC; CDR3: CASSFGTGTYEQYF; V: TRBV5-5; D: TRBD1; J: TRBJ2-7; size: -
DNA: TGTGCCTCCCGACAGACCTATAATTCACCCCTCCACTTT; CDR3: CASRQTYNSPLHF; V: TRBV30; D: -; J: TRBJ1-6; size: -
DNA: TGTGCCAGCAGTACCCTACCAGGAGGTAACTATGGCTACACCTTC; CDR3: CASSTLPGGNYGYTF; V: TRBV28; D: -; J: TRBJ1-2; size: -
DNA: TGTGCCAGCAGCTCCCCCGGGACACGGGTCTCCTACGAGCAGTACTTC; CDR3: CASSSPGTRVSYEQYF; V: TRBV13; D: -; J: TRBJ2-7; size: -
DNA: TGTGCCAGCAGCAGGGGTACTCAGCCCCAGCATTTT; CDR3: CASSRGTQPQHF; V: TRBV28; D: -; J: TRBJ1-5; size: -
DNA: TGTGCCAGCGAGCAGGACTACTCCTACGAGCAGTACTTC; CDR3: CASEQDYSYEQYF; V: TRBV28; D: -; J: TRBJ2-7; size: -
DNA: TGTGCCAGCAGTTCCTCACACCTAAGATTCACCGGGGAGCAGTACTTC; CDR3: CASSSSHLRFTGEQYF; V: TRBV28; D: -; J: TRBJ2-7; size: -
DNA: TGTGCCAGCAGTTTCGGATCGGCCTACGAGCAGTACTTC; CDR3: CASSFGSAYEQYF; V: TRBV27; D: -; J: TRBJ2-7; size: -
DNA: TGTGCCAGCAGCCCCGCCCTCGCCGGGGAGCTGTTTTTT; CDR3: CASSPALAGELFF; V: TRBV7-2; D: -; J: TRBJ2-2; size: -
DNA: TGTGCCAGCAGTAACACGGGTGGGAATGAGCAGTTCTTC; CDR3: CASSNTGGNEQFF; V: TRBV6-1; D: -; J: TRBJ2-1; size: few
DNA: TGTGCTAGCAGCTCCGGGACAGGCTCCTACAATGAGCAGTTCTTC; CDR3: CASSSGTGSYNEQFF; V: TRBV7-7; D: TRBD1; J: TRBJ2-1; size: -
DNA: TGTGCAAGTCGCCTCGGGTACACTGGAGCTTTCTTT; CDR3: CASRLGYTGAFF; V: TRBV12-2; D: -; J: TRBJ1-1; size: -
DNA: TGTGCCAGCAGGAGGGCGGCTAGCTCCTACAATGAGCAGTTCTTC; CDR3: CASRRAASSYNEQFF; V: TRBV6-5; D: -; J: TRBJ2-1; size: -
DNA: TGTGCCAGCAGCGTAGATACTAGCGGTGCCTACGAGCAGTACTTC; CDR3: CASSVDTSGAYEQYF; V: TRBV9; D: TRBD2; J: TRBJ2-7; size: -
DNA: TGTGCCAGCAAGAGAGGGCACAAGAACACTGAAGCTTTCTTT; CDR3: CASKRGHKNTEAFF; V: TRBV27; D: -; J: TRBJ1-1; size: -
DNA: TGTGCCAGCAGTTACTCCGGGGGCCGGGACAGTCCCTACACCTTC; CDR3: CASSYSGGRDSPYTF; V: TRBV6-5; D: TRBD1; J: TRBJ1-2; size: -
DNA: TGCGCCAGCAGCTTGGCCGCCGCACAAGATACGCAGTATTTT; CDR3: CASSLAAAQDTQYF; V: TRBV5-1; D: -; J: TRBJ2-3; size: -
DNA: TGTGCCAGCAGTTTCCACGGTGCTAACTATGGCTACACCTTC; CDR3: CASSFHGANYGYTF; V: TRBV28; D: -; J: TRBJ1-2; size: -
DNA: TGCGCCAGCAGCCAAGATCTTCGTGGGAGGCTTTTGGATACGCAGTATTTT; CDR3: CASSQDLRGRLLDTQYF; V: TRBV4-3; D: -; J: TRBJ2-3; size: -
DNA: TGCGCCAGCAGCCAAGGGTTGTTGAACTTCAACTATGGCTACACCTTC; CDR3: CASSQGLLNFNYGYTF; V: TRBV4-1; D: -; J: TRBJ1-2; size: -
DNA: TGTGCCAGCAGCTTGGGAGGACAGGGGGCGTTAATTGAGCAGTTCTTC; CDR3: CASSLGGQGALIEQFF; V: TRBV5-4; D: TRBD1; J: TRBJ2-1; size: -
DNA: TGTGCCAGCTCCCCGTTAGTTGGAACTGAAGCTTTCTTT; CDR3: CASSPLVGTEAFF; V: TRBV18; D: -; J: TRBJ1-1; size: -
DNA: TGCGCCAGCAGTGAGTCGCGGGACAGGGCCACCGGGGAGCTGTTTTTT; CDR3: CASSESRDRATGELFF; V: TRBV10-2; D: TRBD1; J: TRBJ2-2; size: -
DNA: TGCAGCGTTCAGGGGGAGGGTGGATTCATGAACACTGAAGCTTTCTTT; CDR3: CSVQGEGGFMNTEAFF; V: TRBV29-1; D: TRBD1; J: TRBJ1-1; size: -